What follows are 26 T cell receptor beta chains derived from one specimen sequenced in a study of response to subunit inactivated influenza vaccine. TCRdb reanalysed the RT-PCR reads using MiXCR and keeps one entry per CDR3 protein. The table has 150,000 to 200,000 distinct CDR3 sequences, around 11% seen once. The specimen was CD8+ T cells sorted from PBMCs, collected around 25 months after vaccination. Source of these receptors: a man aged 50 to 75 who received an inactivated influenza vaccine.

This clonotype was detected only a few times. The gene calls are TRBV7-9 and TRBJ2-1; D ambiguous. Trimming removed 2 bases at V and 7 bases at J, with 9 bases between. Germline lookup yields CDR1 SEHNR and CDR2 FQNEAQ (reference sequence). The CDR3 consists of 13 residues. CDR3 protein: CASSLSDGNEQFF. The DNA of the CDR3 is TGTGCCAGCAGCTTAAGTGATGGGAATGAGCAGTTCTTC.

A few counts support this clonotype. This chain joins TRBV15 and TRBJ1-1; TRBD1 matches 7 bases. The germline V gene encodes CDR1 LNHNV and CDR2 YYDKDF (reference sequence). Germline trimming cut 4 bases from V and 5 bases from J; bases unmatched to any gene: 7. The CDR3 has 14 residues. The CDR3 nucleotides read TGTGCCACCAGCAAAAACAGGGGTAGGACTGAAGCTTTCTTT. Protein sequence: CATSKNRGRTEAFF.

This clonotype was detected many times. This chain connects TRBV4-3 to TRBJ2-2, with D perhaps TRBD1 or TRBD2 (5 bases each). This CDR3 region has 16 residues. Germline lookup yields CDR1 LGHNA and CDR2 YSLEER. V was clipped by 4 bases and J by 0 bases, with 12 bases between them. The chain's CDR3 is CASSLGEFTNTGELFF. The CDR3 coding sequence is TGCGCCAGCAGCCTAGGGGAGTTTACGAACACCGGGGAGCTGTTTTTT.

The table lists this clonotype with many counts. V is TRBV10-3 and J is TRBJ2-2; 9 bases are shared with TRBD1. CDR1 and CDR2 (germline): ENHRY, SYGVKD. The CDR3 sequence is 17 residues long. V shed 3 bases, J shed 2 bases, and the junction held 7 bases outside the gene matches. Here the CDR3 DNA reads TGTGCCATCAGTGACCTAAGGGACAGGGAAAACACCGGGGAGCTGTTTTTT. Its translation: CAISDLRDRENTGELFF.

This clonotype appeared a few times. The J gene is TRBJ1-6, the V gene TRBV7-9; no clear D. The V gene lost 6 bases and the J gene lost 4 bases, with 10 bases spanning the gap. The CDR3 contains 14 residues. CDR1 and CDR2 (germline): SEHNR, FQNEAQ (reference sequence). The CDR3 protein is CASRPTAYNSPLHF. The CDR3 nucleotides read TGTGCCAGCAGGCCGACTGCTTATAATTCACCCCTCCACTTT.

This clonotype was observed a few times. The chain couples TRBV7-6 to TRBJ2-7; 7 nucleotides match TRBD2. The V and J ends lost 3 bases and 0 bases, in that order; junction bases with no gene match: 5. The CDR3 runs to 15 residues. Germline CDR1 reads SGHVS; CDR2 reads FNYEAQ. This CDR3 reads CASSLYSGHSYEQYF. CDR3 nucleotides: TGTGCCAGCAGCTTGTATAGCGGGCACTCCTACGAGCAGTACTTC.

This clonotype has just a few counts. CDR3 in amino acids: CASSDYYEQYF. The DNA for the CDR3 is TGTGCCAGCAGTGACTATTACGAGCAGTACTTC. The V and J genes are TRBV2 and TRBJ2-7; the D is unclear. CDR3 length: 11 amino acids. CDR1 is SNHLY and CDR2 is FYNNEI in the germline V gene. Trimming left V 3 bases short and J 4 bases short, with 4 bases between.

In its sample, this clonotype was seen a few times. The chain is built from TRBV15 and TRBJ1-5; 8 bases map to TRBD1. Per germline, CDR1 LNHNV and CDR2 YYDKDF (reference sequence). Unmatched junction bases numbered 11, after V lost 4 bases and J lost 0 bases. The CDR3 is 18 amino acids. The chain's CDR3 is CATSTGTGGHNSNQPQHF. The DNA for the CDR3 is TGTGCCACCAGCACTGGGACAGGAGGGCATAATAGCAATCAGCCCCAGCATTTT.

This clonotype occurred a few times. V is TRBV7-2 and J is TRBJ2-3; TRBD1 is a possible D gene (6 bases). The germline V gene has CDR1 SGHTA and CDR2 FQGNSA. V lost 5 bases, J lost 2 bases, and 14 bases lay in between. The CDR3 runs to 15 residues. CDR3 loop: CASSREGVPTDTQYF. CDR3 DNA: TGTGCCAGCAGCCGAGAGGGGGTTCCCACAGATACGCAGTATTTT.

J is TRBJ2-5 and V is TRBV5-6; the match to TRBD2 covers 9 bases. The CDR3 length is 17 residues. CDR1 SGHDT and CDR2 YYEEEE come from the germline V gene. V trimming: 3 bases; J trimming: 4 bases; junction bases outside the gene matches: 13. CDR3 amino acids: CASSWGVLAGYSETQYF. Here the CDR3 DNA reads TGTGCCAGCAGCTGGGGCGTCCTAGCGGGATATTCAGAGACCCAGTACTTC.

In its sample, this clonotype was seen many times. The rearrangement joins TRBV10-2 to TRBJ2-7; 11 bases map to TRBD2. This CDR3 is 15 amino acids long. In germline, CDR1 is WSHSY, CDR2 SAAADI. After removal of 0 bases from V and 3 bases from J, the junction contained 1 base not matched to a gene. CDR3 residues: CASSESLAGGYEQYF. Here the CDR3 DNA reads TGCGCCAGCAGTGAGTCCCTAGCGGGAGGCTACGAGCAGTACTTC.

CDR3 amino acids: CATSRDILAETTDTQYF. The CDR3 region has the DNA TGTGCCACCAGCAGAGATATTCTAGCGGAAACCACAGATACGCAGTATTTT. The chain links TRBV15 to TRBJ2-3; 7 bases align to TRBD2. J lost 2 bases, V lost 0 bases, and 8 bases had no gene match. The CDR3 runs 17 residues. Germline lookup yields CDR1 LNHNV and CDR2 YYDKDF (reference sequence).

V and J are TRBV11-2 and TRBJ2-7; D assignment may be TRBD1 or TRBD2 (5 bases each). The ends were cut back, 3 bases at V and 3 bases at J, with 21 bases in the middle. The CDR3 has 17 amino acids. The germline V gene has CDR1 SGHAT and CDR2 FQNNGV. The CDR3 DNA reads TGTGCCAGCAGCTTCGACACGGGGCCCCCAAGTATCTACGAGCAGTACTTC. Its translation is CASSFDTGPPSIYEQYF.

The chain employs TRBV6-6 and TRBJ2-5, with D hard to call. Trimming took off 0 bases at V and 11 bases at J, with 7 bases between the two ends. The CDR3 is 11 amino acids. Germline CDR1 and CDR2: MNHNY and SVGAGI (reference sequence). DNA for the CDR3: TGTGCCAGCAGTTACTCTAGGGATCAGTACTTC. It specifies CASSYSRDQYF.

This clonotype has a count of ten or more. The J gene is TRBJ2-7, the V gene TRBV4-1, with 7 positions matching TRBD1. Germline V gene lookup returns CDR1 MGHRA and CDR2 YSYEKL. The trim removed 1 base at V and 3 bases at J, leaving 12 bases unmatched. The CDR3 is 17 amino acids. The CDR3 here is CASSQVDYRQGIYEQYF. DNA of the CDR3: TGCGCCAGCAGCCAAGTTGATTATCGACAGGGAATCTACGAGCAGTACTTC.

The chain recombines TRBV4-1 with TRBJ2-7; 7 bases fit TRBD1. Germline V CDR1 and CDR2: MGHRA, YSYEKL. V was pared by 3 bases and J by 6 bases, with 8 bases of the junction left unmatched. This CDR3 has 14 residues. CDR3 nucleotide sequence: TGCGCCAGCAGCCAGACAGGGTTAGTAGGCGAGCAGTACTTC. Protein: CASSQTGLVGEQYF.

Many counts were recorded for this clonotype. This chain links TRBV6-2 or TRBV6-3 with TRBJ2-2; 8 bases map to TRBD1. Germline values: CDR1 MNHEY, CDR2 SVGEGT. This CDR3 region has 14 residues. The J segment lost 1 base and the V segment lost 8 bases, leaving 3 bases of the junction unmatched. The DNA for the CDR3 is TGTGCCAGCGACAGGGGCCAGAACACCGGGGAGCTGTTTTTT. Amino acids: CASDRGQNTGELFF.

This clonotype was detected only a few times. CDR3 residues: CSARDLTGYYEQYF. In DNA, the CDR3 is TGCAGTGCTAGAGACCTGACCGGCTACTACGAGCAGTACTTC. The chain joins TRBV20-1 to TRBJ2-7; D is ambiguous. Germline V gene sequence: CDR1 DFQATT, CDR2 SNEGSKA (reference sequence). V gave up 0 bases and J gave up 3 bases, with 12 bases separating them. The length of the CDR3 is 14 residues.

The chain links TRBV20-1 to TRBJ2-7; possible D gene TRBD1, 5 bases. Trimming stripped 3 bases from V and 6 bases from J, with 15 bases between. The CDR3 is 13 residues long. Germline CDR1 DFQATT, CDR2 SNEGSKA (reference sequence). CDR3 amino acids: CSASRVVGSEQYF. The CDR3 DNA reads as TGCAGTGCTAGCAGGGTAGTAGGGTCCGAGCAGTACTTC.

This clonotype has only a few counts. CDR3 in DNA: TGTGCCACCAGCAGAGATTACACCCAATCCCCTAACTATGGCTACACCTTC. This encodes CATSRDYTQSPNYGYTF. The chain uses TRBV15 and TRBJ1-2; D is uncertain. The CDR3 extends over 17 amino acids. The germline V and J ends were trimmed by 0 bases and 0 bases, with 14 bases remaining between them. Germline CDR1 LNHNV, CDR2 YYDKDF (reference sequence).

The V call is TRBV28, the J call TRBJ2-3; the D is unclear. The CDR3 contains 16 residues. CDR1 is MDHEN and CDR2 is SYDVKM in the germline V gene. Trimming stripped 4 bases from V and 5 bases from J, with 19 bases between. As DNA, the CDR3 is TGTGCCAGCAGTTCACCCCGGCCACGCGAACGAGATACGCAGTATTTT. Its protein is CASSSPRPRERDTQYF.

The table lists this clonotype with many counts. V is TRBV7-8 and J is TRBJ1-1; 9 positions agree with TRBD1. CDR1 is SGHVS and CDR2 is FQNEAQ in the germline V gene. The CDR3 sequence is 15 residues long. J gave up 11 bases and V 6 bases, and 16 bases lay outside the gene matches. CDR3 sequence (DNA): TGTGCCAGCAGACCAACCCCGGGACAGGGCCTTCGGGCTTTCTTT. It encodes CASRPTPGQGLRAFF.

This clonotype was detected a few times. CDR3 DNA sequence: TGTGCCATCAGTAGTGGGAGGGACCCAAACACAGATACGCAGTATTTT. Its protein is CAISSGRDPNTDTQYF. The chain joins TRBV10-3 to TRBJ2-3; 7 nucleotides align to TRBD2. Trimming at V came to 5 bases and at J to 2 bases, leaving 10 bases not matched to a gene. The CDR3 spans 16 residues. In germline, CDR1 is ENHRY, CDR2 SYGVKD.

The CDR3 DNA reads TGTGCCAGCACTCCGTCGGAACTAGCGGGACCCTACAATGAGCAGTTCTTC. It codes for CASTPSELAGPYNEQFF. The chain joins TRBV6-2 or TRBV6-3 to TRBJ2-1; 10 bases match TRBD2. Trimming at V came to 7 bases and at J to 2 bases, leaving 11 bases not matched to a gene. The CDR3 consists of 17 residues. Per germline, CDR1 MNHEY and CDR2 SVGEGT.

This clonotype was observed at least ten times. The chain links TRBV12-3 or TRBV12-4 to TRBJ2-3, with 8 nucleotides matching TRBD2. The CDR3 runs 15 residues. After removal of 2 bases from V and 5 bases from J, the junction contained 6 bases not matched to a gene. The CDR3: CASSLSGGALDTQYF. In DNA form, the CDR3 reads TGTGCCAGCAGTTTATCCGGGGGGGCATTAGATACGCAGTATTTT.

The V call is TRBV5-6, the J call TRBJ2-5; TRBD2 matches 8 bases. The CDR3 has 17 amino acids. Germline V CDR1 and CDR2: SGHDT, YYEEEE. V was clipped by 6 bases and J by 4 bases; unmatched bases: 17. CDR3 residues: CASTRDRRGGLRETQYF. The CDR3 DNA reads as TGTGCCAGCACCCGAGACAGACGGGGGGGCCTAAGAGAGACCCAGTACTTC.